Below, 22 T cell receptor beta chains from the same sample are listed, as sequenced in a study of T cell changes during pregnancy in multiple sclerosis. Method: immunoSEQ multiplex PCR; TCRdb's copy keeps in-frame clones and lacks some. The profile shows around 80,000 clones, roughly 94% of them singletons. The material was peripheral blood, obtained before pregnancy. The receptor set was obtained from a female donor with multiple sclerosis, enrolled in a pregnancy study.

V is TRBV5-1 and J is TRBJ1-3; no clear D gene. Trimming stripped 0 bases from V and 4 bases from J, with 8 bases between. Germline V gives CDR1 SGHRS, CDR2 YFSETQ. The CDR3 is 14 amino acids. The CDR3 coding sequence is TGCGCCAGCAGCTTGGGAGGATACGGAAACACCATATATTTT. Translating gives CASSLGGYGNTIYF. Filled out from reference TRBV5-1 and TRBJ1-3, the complete variable domain reads KAGVTQTPRYLIKTRGQQVTLSCSPISGHRSVSWYQQTPGQGLQFLFEYFSETQRNKGNFPGRFSGRQFSNSRSEMNVSTLELGDSALYLCASSLGGYGNTIYFGEGSWLTVV.

The table lists this clone with a count of one. This chain links TRBV27 with TRBJ2-6; D remains unclear. The V end lost 8 bases, the J end lost 0 bases, and 8 bases lay between the germline ends. CDR1 is MNHEY, CDR2 SMNVEV, per germline (reference sequence). There are 14 residues in the CDR3. The CDR3 nucleotides are TGTGCCAGCTTTCCGGGCTCTGGGGCCAACGTCCTGACTTTC. Encoded protein: CASFPGSGANVLTF.

Only a few counts were recorded for this clone. V and J are TRBV19 and TRBJ1-5, with 7 bases aligning to TRBD1. There are 16 residues in the CDR3. V gave up 1 base and J gave up 6 bases; unmatched junction bases: 9. The germline gives CDR1 LNHDA, CDR2 SQIVND (reference sequence). CDR3 region: CASSIGDRVETQPQHF. DNA for the CDR3: TGTGCCAGTAGTATAGGAGACAGGGTCGAAACTCAGCCCCAGCATTTT.

This chain joins TRBV6-6 and TRBJ2-7; no firm D call. In germline, CDR1 is MNHNY, CDR2 SVGAGI (reference sequence). CDR3 size: 13 residues. V lost 8 bases and J lost 3, with 14 bases in between. The CDR3 DNA sequence: TGTGCCAGCCACCCCGACTCGCTCTACGAGCAGTACTTC. Its protein is CASHPDSLYEQYF.

The gene calls are TRBV19 and TRBJ2-7; D possibly corresponds to TRBD1 (5 bases). CDR1 is LNHDA, CDR2 SQIVND, per germline (reference sequence). The V end lost 1 base, the J end lost 5 bases, and 12 bases lay between the germline ends. The CDR3 is 14 amino acids. The CDR3: CASSIGRRANEQYF. DNA of the CDR3: TGTGCCAGTAGTATAGGACGCAGGGCTAACGAGCAGTACTTC.

This clone has more than one count but fewer than ten. This chain joins TRBV19 and TRBJ1-5; unclear D gene. The length of the CDR3 is 11 residues. Germline values: CDR1 LNHDA, CDR2 SQIVND (reference sequence). Between the trimmed V and J ends, which lost 5 bases and 6 bases, there was a span of 5 bases. CDR3 loop: CASSYGQPQHF. Written as DNA, the CDR3 is TGTGCCAGTAGTTACGGTCAGCCCCAGCATTTT. Combining the CDR3 with reference TRBV19 and TRBJ1-5 gives the whole variable domain DGGITQSPKYLFRKEGQNVTLSCEQNLNHDAMYWYRQDPGQGLRLIYYSQIVNDFQKGDIAEGYSVSREKKESFPLTVTSAQKNPTAFYLCASSYGQPQHFGDGTRLSIL.

This sequence joins TRBV4-1 and TRBJ2-2, with a weak D call TRBD1 (6 bases). Germline values: CDR1 MGHRA, CDR2 YSYEKL. The CDR3 extends over 15 amino acids. The ends were cut back, 5 bases at V and 4 bases at J, with 14 bases in the middle. The CDR3: CASSYPGHRTGELFF. Written as DNA, the CDR3 is TGCGCCAGCAGCTATCCGGGACATCGCACCGGGGAGCTGTTTTTT.

CDR3 sequence reads: CASSSQRGGFYNEQFF. DNA for the CDR3: TGTGCCAGCAGCAGTCAGCGGGGGGGTTTCTACAATGAGCAGTTCTTC. V and J are TRBV6-6 and TRBJ2-1; TRBD2 aligns across 10 bases. J gave up 3 bases and V 6 bases, and 8 bases lay outside the gene matches. Germline V gene sequence: CDR1 MNHNY, CDR2 SVGAGI (reference sequence). This CDR3 has 16 amino acids.

The V call is TRBV19, the J call TRBJ1-4; 9 bases align to TRBD1. Unmatched junction bases numbered 8, after V lost 7 bases and J lost 5 bases. The CDR3 contains 15 residues. Germline V gives CDR1 LNHDA, CDR2 SQIVND (reference sequence). The CDR3 DNA sequence: TGTGCCAGTACCTTCCGGGACAGGGCCAATGAAAAACTGTTTTTT. It encodes CASTFRDRANEKLFF.

The chain joins TRBV4-1 to TRBJ2-1, with TRBD2 matching over 16 bases. The CDR3 totals 18 residues. Per the germline V gene, CDR1 is MGHRA and CDR2 is YSYEKL. Unmatched junction bases numbered 9, after V lost 2 bases and J lost 8 bases. CDR3 DNA: TGCGCCAGCAGCCAAATGGGACTAGCGGGGGGGAAAACCCATGAGCAGTTCTTC. Its translation: CASSQMGLAGGKTHEQFF.

This clone was picked up a small number of times. The V gene is TRBV6-4, the J gene TRBJ1-6; D gene uncertain. CDR1 is MRHNA and CDR2 is SNTAGT in the germline V gene. Trimming left V 8 bases short and J 9 bases short, with 5 bases between. The CDR3 extends over 10 amino acids. CDR3 sequence (DNA): TGTGCCAGCCCGAGTTCACCCCTCCACTTT. Amino acid sequence: CASPSSPLHF.

This chain connects TRBV21-1 to TRBJ2-7; the DNA was not compared with TRBD2, the D call given in the table. TRBV21-1 is deemed a pseudogene. The CDR3 is 15 residues long. The CDR3 DNA reads as TGTGCCAGCAGTCTCCTAGCGGGGGATTTCTACGAGCAGTACTTC. Residues: CASSLLAGDFYEQYF.

This chain joins TRBV25-1 and TRBJ2-5; D call uncertain. Trimming shortened V by 5 bases and J by 5 bases, and 6 bases separated the two germline ends. Looked up from germline, CDR1 is MGHDK and CDR2 is SYGVNS. The CDR3 runs to 11 residues. The CDR3 region has the DNA TGTGCCAGCAGTCCTAGGGAGACCCAGTACTTC. Amino acid sequence: CASSPRETQYF. Supplemented by reference TRBV25-1 and TRBJ2-5, the full variable domain reads EADIYQTPRYLVIGTGKKITLECSQTMGHDKMYWYQQDPGMELHLIHYSYGVNSTEKGDLSSESTVSRIRTEHFPLTLESARPSHTSQYLCASSPRETQYFGPGTRLLVL.

The chain recombines TRBV6-4 with TRBJ1-1, with D tentatively TRBD1 (6 bases). The CDR3 sequence is 15 residues long. The V gene's germline CDR1 is MRHNA and CDR2 SNTAGT. Trimming shortened V by 2 bases and J by 3 bases, and 13 bases separated the two germline ends. Written as DNA, the CDR3 is TGTGCCAGCAGTGACCAACAGGGTGCGGACACTGAAGCTTTCTTT. Protein: CASSDQQGADTEAFF.

The V call is TRBV6-5, the J call TRBJ2-7, with 11 positions matching TRBD2. Trimming removed 0 bases from V and 5 bases from J; junction bases left unmatched: 6. The germline V gene has CDR1 MNHEY and CDR2 SVGAGI. This CDR3 contains 16 residues. Here the CDR3 DNA reads TGTGCCAGCAGTTACTCTGTAGCGGGGGGGCCGCACGAGCAGTACTTC. It translates to CASSYSVAGGPHEQYF.

CDR3 nucleotide sequence: TGTGCCAGCAGTTTAGCCAGGCCACGCACAGATACGCAGTATTTT. This encodes CASSLARPRTDTQYF. The chain recombines TRBV27 with TRBJ2-3; D is unclear. Looked up from germline, CDR1 is MNHEY and CDR2 is SMNVEV (reference sequence). The CDR3 is 15 amino acids. V lost 2 bases and J lost 1, with 10 bases in between.

V and J are TRBV27 and TRBJ2-5; 10 nucleotides agree with TRBD2. The CDR3 is 14 residues long. J gave up 5 bases and V 5 bases, and 5 bases lay outside the gene matches. The germline gives CDR1 MNHEY, CDR2 SMNVEV (reference sequence). CDR3 amino acids: CASSMTSGLETQYF. The CDR3 nucleotides are TGTGCCAGCAGTATGACTAGCGGGCTGGAGACCCAGTACTTC.

The J gene is TRBJ1-5, the V gene TRBV2; 10 bases are a match to TRBD1. The CDR3 loop spans 15 amino acids. Per germline, CDR1 SNHLY and CDR2 FYNNEI. The J segment lost 5 bases and the V segment lost 6 bases, leaving 7 bases of the junction unmatched. The CDR3 loop reads CASSVDRGMHQPQHF. DNA for the CDR3: TGTGCCAGCAGCGTGGACAGGGGGATGCATCAGCCCCAGCATTTT.

The rearrangement uses TRBV7-9 and TRBJ2-1, with 8 bases lining up with TRBD2. This CDR3 has 15 residues. The junction had 3 bases not matched to a gene; V was cut back by 5 bases and J by 0 bases. Looked up from germline, CDR1 is SEHNR and CDR2 is FQNEAQ (reference sequence). The CDR3 is CASSPSGSSYNEQFF. CDR3 bases: TGTGCCAGCAGCCCCAGCGGGAGCTCCTACAATGAGCAGTTCTTC.

This rearrangement joins TRBV19 to TRBJ2-5; D gene uncertain. Deletions cut 3 bases from V and 0 bases from J, with 8 bases between. The CDR3 is made up of 14 amino acids. Germline V gives CDR1 LNHDA, CDR2 SQIVND (reference sequence). CDR3 residues: CASSIRLDQETQYF. The CDR3 region has the DNA TGTGCCAGTAGTATCCGACTGGACCAAGAGACCCAGTACTTC. The full variable domain, with the rest looked up from reference TRBV19 and TRBJ2-5, is DGGITQSPKYLFRKEGQNVTLSCEQNLNHDAMYWYRQDPGQGLRLIYYSQIVNDFQKGDIAEGYSVSREKKESFPLTVTSAQKNPTAFYLCASSIRLDQETQYFGPGTRLLVL.

In DNA, the CDR3 is TGTGCCAGCATGGGGGGCGGGGGTTCCTACAATGAGCAGTTCTTC. Translation gives CASMGGGGSYNEQFF. The gene calls are TRBV7-9 and TRBJ2-1; tentative D call: TRBD2 (7 bases). CDR1 is SEHNR, CDR2 FQNEAQ, per germline (reference sequence). With 7 bases removed from V and 1 base from J, the gap between germline ends came to 14 bases. The CDR3 is made up of 15 amino acids.

The rearrangement uses TRBV5-1 and TRBJ2-3, with D possibly TRBD2 on 5 matching bases. The CDR3 length is 13 residues. V lost 4 bases and J 4 bases, leaving 10 bases between the germline ends. Per the germline V gene, CDR1 is SGHRS and CDR2 is YFSETQ. CDR3 amino acids: CASSTGSSDTQYF. In nucleotides, the CDR3 is TGCGCCAGCAGCACGGGGAGTTCAGATACGCAGTATTTT. The full variable domain, in which reference TRBV5-1 and TRBJ2-3 provide the parts outside the CDR3, is KAGVTQTPRYLIKTRGQQVTLSCSPISGHRSVSWYQQTPGQGLQFLFEYFSETQRNKGNFPGRFSGRQFSNSRSEMNVSTLELGDSALYLCASSTGSSDTQYFGPGTRLTVL.